Listed below are T cell receptor beta chains from one sample, sequenced in a study of T-cell memory formation after mild COVID-19. Via MiXCR, TCRdb re-called the 5' RACE reads, giving one row per CDR3 protein. The profile shows some 320,000 distinct CDR3 sequences, more than 13% of them singletons. The sequencing sample was made of PBMCs or a T cell subset sorted from them (not recorded which). The receptors were sampled from a man aged 18 to 35 who had mild COVID-19 (a few samples of this study predate the infection). Cell type and time point are not known. Both conserved end residues are part of each CDR3. The D gene is left open where the match is weak. Only some rows state a clone size, as once, few, many or a class for expanded clones.

d_gene: -
abundance: many
v_gene: TRBV6-2/TRBV6-3
j_gene: TRBJ2-6
CDR3aa: CASSDGPGSGANVLTF
CDR3nt: TGTGCCAGCAGTGACGGCCCAGGCTCTGGGGCCAACGTCCTGACTTTC

d_gene: TRBD1
abundance: -
v_gene: TRBV6-4
j_gene: TRBJ1-2
CDR3aa: CAGRREGAGYTF
CDR3nt: TGTGCCGGCCGGAGAGAGGGGGCCGGCTACACCTTC

d_gene: TRBD1
abundance: few
v_gene: TRBV7-2
j_gene: TRBJ2-2
CDR3aa: CASSWGTGTTGELFF
CDR3nt: TGTGCCAGCAGCTGGGGGACAGGGACGACCGGGGAGCTGTTTTTT

d_gene: -
abundance: few
v_gene: TRBV12-3/TRBV12-4
j_gene: TRBJ2-2
CDR3aa: CASSLAGGPGELFF
CDR3nt: TGTGCCAGCAGTTTAGCGGGGGGGCCCGGGGAGCTGTTTTTT

d_gene: TRBD2
abundance: -
v_gene: TRBV7-3
j_gene: TRBJ2-3
CDR3aa: CASSVNPLAGTDTQYF
CDR3nt: TGTGCCAGCAGCGTAAACCCACTAGCGGGGACAGATACGCAGTATTTT

d_gene: -
abundance: -
v_gene: TRBV2
j_gene: TRBJ1-5
CDR3aa: CASSVGGVQPQHF
CDR3nt: TGTGCCAGCAGTGTTGGGGGGGTTCAGCCCCAGCATTTT

d_gene: TRBD2
abundance: few
v_gene: TRBV28
j_gene: TRBJ2-3
CDR3aa: CASSPLLTRAGGPLLYF
CDR3nt: TGTGCCAGCAGCCCCCTATTGACTAGAGCGGGGGGGCCTTTGTTGTATTTT

d_gene: -
abundance: -
v_gene: TRBV7-9
j_gene: TRBJ2-3
CDR3aa: CASSLEVDTQYF
CDR3nt: TGTGCCAGCAGCTTAGAAGTAGATACGCAGTATTTT

d_gene: TRBD1
abundance: few
v_gene: TRBV6-2/TRBV6-3
j_gene: TRBJ2-7
CDR3aa: CASSTGTGPYEQYF
CDR3nt: TGTGCCAGCAGTACCGGGACAGGGCCCTACGAGCAGTACTTC

d_gene: -
abundance: many
v_gene: TRBV5-6
j_gene: TRBJ1-2
CDR3aa: CASTTGPYGYTF
CDR3nt: TGTGCCAGCACCACCGGGCCCTATGGCTACACCTTC

d_gene: TRBD1
abundance: -
v_gene: TRBV5-1
j_gene: TRBJ1-5
CDR3aa: CASSWTGGSQPQHF
CDR3nt: TGCGCCAGCAGCTGGACAGGGGGTAGTCAGCCCCAGCATTTT

d_gene: -
abundance: few
v_gene: TRBV29-1
j_gene: TRBJ1-2
CDR3aa: CSVDSRANYGYTF
CDR3nt: TGCAGCGTTGACTCCAGGGCGAACTATGGCTACACCTTC

d_gene: -
abundance: few
v_gene: TRBV20-1
j_gene: TRBJ2-2
CDR3aa: CSASGGGNTGELFF
CDR3nt: TGCAGTGCTAGTGGAGGGGGCAACACCGGGGAGCTGTTTTTT

d_gene: TRBD1
abundance: few
v_gene: TRBV2
j_gene: TRBJ1-1
CDR3aa: CASSGLTGGIEAFF
CDR3nt: TGTGCCAGCAGTGGGTTGACAGGGGGCATTGAAGCTTTCTTT

d_gene: -
abundance: few
v_gene: TRBV27
j_gene: TRBJ2-2
CDR3aa: CASSYGYGELFF
CDR3nt: TGTGCCAGCAGTTACGGATACGGGGAGCTGTTTTTT

d_gene: -
abundance: -
v_gene: TRBV6-1
j_gene: TRBJ1-1
CDR3aa: CASKGHTEAFF
CDR3nt: TGTGCCAGCAAGGGTCACACTGAAGCTTTCTTT

d_gene: -
abundance: -
v_gene: TRBV4-1
j_gene: TRBJ2-1
CDR3aa: CASSQGGGASYNEQFF
CDR3nt: TGCGCCAGCAGCCAAGGGGGGGGGGCCTCCTACAATGAGCAGTTCTTC

d_gene: -
abundance: many
v_gene: TRBV10-3
j_gene: TRBJ1-5
CDR3aa: CAISEGVRNQPQHF
CDR3nt: TGTGCCATCAGTGAGGGGGTTCGCAATCAGCCCCAGCATTTT

d_gene: -
abundance: many
v_gene: TRBV12-3/TRBV12-4
j_gene: TRBJ2-5
CDR3aa: CASSLRGTQYF
CDR3nt: TGTGCCAGCAGCCTTCGGGGGACCCAGTACTTC

d_gene: TRBD2
abundance: many
v_gene: TRBV7-2
j_gene: TRBJ2-5
CDR3aa: CASIRTSGGLETQYF
CDR3nt: TGTGCCAGCATCCGCACTAGCGGGGGGCTGGAGACCCAGTACTTC

d_gene: -
abundance: many
v_gene: TRBV5-1
j_gene: TRBJ2-3
CDR3aa: CASSQRQADTQYF
CDR3nt: TGCGCCAGCAGCCAGAGACAGGCAGATACGCAGTATTTT

d_gene: TRBD1
abundance: -
v_gene: TRBV9
j_gene: TRBJ2-3
CDR3aa: CASSVDSTGNTQYF
CDR3nt: TGTGCCAGCAGCGTAGATTCGACAGGGAATACGCAGTATTTT

d_gene: -
abundance: -
v_gene: TRBV12-3/TRBV12-4
j_gene: TRBJ1-6
CDR3aa: CASSAGSSNSPLHF
CDR3nt: TGTGCCAGCAGTGCAGGGTCGTCTAATTCACCCCTCCACTTT

d_gene: -
abundance: -
v_gene: TRBV6-5
j_gene: TRBJ1-6
CDR3aa: CASTLSGNNSPLHF
CDR3nt: TGTGCCAGCACCCTGTCAGGGAATAATTCACCCCTCCACTTT

d_gene: TRBD1
abundance: many
v_gene: TRBV4-3
j_gene: TRBJ1-5
CDR3aa: CASSPTGIQPQHF
CDR3nt: TGCGCCAGCAGCCCGACAGGGATTCAGCCCCAGCATTTT

d_gene: -
abundance: -
v_gene: TRBV7-2
j_gene: TRBJ2-1
CDR3aa: CASSLARYNEQFF
CDR3nt: TGTGCCAGCAGCTTAGCGAGGTACAATGAGCAGTTCTTC

d_gene: -
abundance: -
v_gene: TRBV6-1
j_gene: TRBJ1-4
CDR3aa: CASSEVGEKLFF
CDR3nt: TGTGCCAGCAGTGAAGTAGGAGAAAAACTGTTTTTT

d_gene: -
abundance: few
v_gene: TRBV12-3/TRBV12-4
j_gene: TRBJ1-4
CDR3aa: CASSLQLVNEKLFF
CDR3nt: TGTGCCAGCAGTTTGCAGTTAGTTAACGAAAAACTGTTTTTT

d_gene: -
abundance: few
v_gene: TRBV4-1
j_gene: TRBJ2-1
CDR3aa: CASSQVEGTSYNEQFF
CDR3nt: TGCGCCAGCAGCCAGGTTGAAGGGACCTCCTACAATGAGCAGTTCTTC

d_gene: -
abundance: few
v_gene: TRBV7-3
j_gene: TRBJ1-2
CDR3aa: CASSLTGGNGYTF
CDR3nt: TGTGCCAGCAGCTTAACGGGGGGAAATGGCTACACCTTC

d_gene: -
abundance: -
v_gene: TRBV12-3/TRBV12-4
j_gene: TRBJ2-1
CDR3aa: CASRADRYNEQFF
CDR3nt: TGTGCCAGCAGGGCCGACAGGTACAATGAGCAGTTCTTC

d_gene: -
abundance: few
v_gene: TRBV12-3/TRBV12-4
j_gene: TRBJ2-2
CDR3aa: CASSVSRELFF
CDR3nt: TGTGCCAGCAGCGTAAGCCGGGAGCTGTTTTTT

d_gene: -
abundance: -
v_gene: TRBV7-2
j_gene: TRBJ2-1
CDR3aa: CASSSGRPAF
CDR3nt: TGTGCCAGCAGCTCTGGACGCCCAGCCTTC

d_gene: -
abundance: few
v_gene: TRBV28
j_gene: TRBJ2-5
CDR3aa: CATQDFQTQYF
CDR3nt: TGTGCCACCCAGGACTTTCAGACCCAGTACTTC

d_gene: TRBD2
abundance: few
v_gene: TRBV5-1
j_gene: TRBJ2-5
CDR3aa: CASSLGLAGDNQETQYF
CDR3nt: TGCGCCAGCAGCTTGGGACTAGCGGGGGACAACCAAGAGACCCAGTACTTC

d_gene: -
abundance: few
v_gene: TRBV7-3
j_gene: TRBJ2-2
CDR3aa: CASSPRRTRSSVNTGELFF
CDR3nt: TGTGCCAGCAGCCCGCGGCGGACGCGCTCTAGCGTTAACACCGGGGAGCTGTTTTTT

d_gene: TRBD2
abundance: -
v_gene: TRBV6-2/TRBV6-3
j_gene: TRBJ2-2
CDR3aa: CASTEAGGPAGELFF
CDR3nt: TGTGCCAGCACGGAAGCGGGGGGGCCCGCCGGGGAGCTGTTTTTT

d_gene: TRBD1
abundance: -
v_gene: TRBV7-9
j_gene: TRBJ1-1
CDR3aa: CASSSQGAAEAFF
CDR3nt: TGTGCCAGCAGTTCTCAGGGGGCTGCTGAAGCTTTCTTT

d_gene: -
abundance: few
v_gene: TRBV12-5
j_gene: TRBJ2-1
CDR3aa: CASGLEGYRAFF
CDR3nt: TGTGCTAGTGGTTTGGAGGGGTACCGGGCTTTCTTC

d_gene: TRBD2
abundance: -
v_gene: TRBV4-1
j_gene: TRBJ2-3
CDR3aa: CASSHPLGLAGGAGDTQYF
CDR3nt: TGCGCCAGCAGCCACCCCCTTGGGCTAGCGGGGGGCGCGGGAGATACGCAGTATTTT

d_gene: -
abundance: -
v_gene: TRBV5-4
j_gene: TRBJ1-5
CDR3aa: CASSIQGDQPQHF
CDR3nt: TGTGCCAGCAGCATCCAGGGCGATCAGCCCCAGCATTTT